The 12 T cell receptor beta chains below come from one sample, sequenced in a study of blood T cells in healthy people across ages. A second PCR, run for roughly 6 to 11 cycles, used a sample-barcoded 5' primer plus a J-beta primer mix. TCRdb fed the 5' RACE reads into MiXCR, producing one record per CDR3 protein. The sample carries 600,000 to 650,000 distinct CDR3 sequences, about 53% recorded once. Sequencing was performed on blood. The source of these receptors is a man in his sixties in good health.

This clonotype is a singleton in its sample. The rearrangement uses TRBV6-5 and TRBJ1-2; a weak D match, TRBD1 (6 bases). The CDR3 is 15 amino acids. The V gene lost 2 bases and the J gene lost 8 bases, with 18 bases spanning the gap. Per germline, CDR1 MNHEY and CDR2 SVGAGI. CDR3 in amino acids: CASSYASGESGGYTF. The CDR3 DNA reads TGTGCCAGCAGTTACGCGTCAGGGGAATCGGGAGGCTACACCTTC.

About this clonotype: The junction and the germline gene differ at one end; a read error may be behind it. CDR3 coding DNA: TGTGCCAGCTCACGGTCTAGCGGGAGGACTGGGGCCAACCTCCTGACTTTC. Translation: CASSRSSGRTGANLLTF. The gene calls are TRBV18 and TRBJ2-6; 11 bases line up with TRBD2. The germline gives CDR1 KGHSH, CDR2 LQKENI. The CDR3 is 17 amino acids.

Notes on this clonotype: As the CDR3 is not closed by the conserved phenylalanine or tryptophan, this likely results from a read error. This chain uses TRBV5-1 with TRBJ2-5; 13 bases agree with TRBD2. The germline V gene encodes CDR1 SGHRS and CDR2 YFSETQ. There are 18 residues in the CDR3. The V and J ends lost 4 bases and 2 bases, in that order; junction bases with no gene match: 11. The CDR3 loop reads CASSPIPGLAGIQETQYS. The CDR3 nucleotides are TGCGCCAGCAGCCCCATTCCGGGACTAGCGGGGATACAAGAGACCCAGTACTCC.

This clonotype appeared a few times. This chain links TRBV7-2 with TRBJ2-5, with TRBD1 identical over 11 bases. The germline V gene encodes CDR1 SGHTA and CDR2 FQGNSA. The CDR3 is 13 amino acids. V shed 7 bases, J shed 5 bases, and the junction held 3 bases outside the gene matches. The CDR3 region is CASTRDRGETQYF. CDR3 coding DNA: TGTGCCAGCACCCGGGACAGGGGGGAGACCCAGTACTTC.

The chain has TRBV12-3 or TRBV12-4 and TRBJ1-2; the D is unclear. Trimming stripped 2 bases from V and 2 bases from J, with 9 bases between. The CDR3 sequence is 14 residues long. The CDR3 sequence: CASSLMPLNYGYTF. CDR3 DNA: TGTGCCAGCAGTTTAATGCCACTCAACTATGGCTACACCTTC.

This sequence joins TRBV29-1 and TRBJ1-1; D gene unclear. Germline V CDR1 and CDR2: SQVTM, ANQGSEA. Trimming took off 4 bases at V and 0 bases at J, with 9 bases between the two ends. CDR3 length: 13 amino acids. This chain's CDR3 is CSVVEQLNTEAFF. The CDR3 DNA is TGCAGCGTTGTTGAACAGCTGAACACTGAAGCTTTCTTT.

Here the CDR3 reads CASGLNDPGETQYF. CDR3 DNA sequence: TGTGCTAGTGGTTTGAACGATCCGGGGGAGACCCAGTACTTC. V and J are TRBV12-5 and TRBJ2-7, with D tentatively TRBD2 (5 bases). The J call is in doubt because the DNA end fits TRBJ2-5 better. CDR3 length: 14 amino acids. The V gene's germline CDR1 is LGHNT and CDR2 FRNRAP.

The CDR3 protein is CSAYYGPGTSGGRYNEQFF. CDR3 sequence (DNA): TGCAGTGCTTATTACGGGCCGGGGACTAGCGGGGGGCGGTACAATGAGCAGTTCTTC. The V and J genes are TRBV20-1 and TRBJ2-1; 15 bases agree with TRBD2. Trimming at V came to 5 bases and at J to 4 bases, leaving 15 bases not matched to a gene. This CDR3 has 19 residues. CDR1 and CDR2 (germline): DFQATT, SNEGSKA (reference sequence).

The rearrangement joins TRBV15 to TRBJ2-7; 8 nucleotides match TRBD2. The closer fit of TRBJ2-5 to the DNA end suggests the J call may be wrong. The CDR3 spans 15 residues. The V gene's germline CDR1 is LNHNV and CDR2 YYDKDF (reference sequence). Here the CDR3 reads CATSRAGGLMQTQYF. CDR3 in DNA: TGTGCCACCAGCAGAGCGGGGGGGCTCATGCAGACCCAGTACTTC.

The CDR3 DNA sequence: TGCAGTGCCCGACTAGCGGGGGGGCTCTGGAATGAGCAGTTCTTC. Translation: CSARLAGGLWNEQFF. The chain employs TRBV20-1 and TRBJ2-1; 14 bases are a match to TRBD2. The CDR3 covers 15 residues. The V and J ends lost 6 bases and 7 bases, in that order; junction bases with no gene match: 8. From germline, CDR1 is DFQATT and CDR2 SNEGSKA (reference sequence).

This clonotype has more than one count but fewer than ten. The rearrangement joins TRBV27 to TRBJ2-1; possible D gene TRBD1, 5 bases. The CDR3 totals 14 residues. Germline CDR1 reads MNHEY; CDR2 reads SMNVEV (reference sequence). V was trimmed by 0 bases and J by 3 bases, leaving 6 bases between them. The CDR3 nucleotides are TGTGCCAGCAGTTTATCAGGGGTCTACAATGAGCAGTTCTTC. Encoded protein: CASSLSGVYNEQFF.

The rearrangement links TRBV12-3 or TRBV12-4 to TRBJ1-1; D may be TRBD1 (5 bases). V dropped 2 bases and J dropped 4 bases, with 14 bases sitting between them. The CDR3 length is 15 residues. CDR3 sequence: CASSLRGGVGTEAFF. CDR3 coding DNA: TGTGCCAGCAGTTTAAGGGGAGGGGTCGGCACTGAAGCTTTCTTT.